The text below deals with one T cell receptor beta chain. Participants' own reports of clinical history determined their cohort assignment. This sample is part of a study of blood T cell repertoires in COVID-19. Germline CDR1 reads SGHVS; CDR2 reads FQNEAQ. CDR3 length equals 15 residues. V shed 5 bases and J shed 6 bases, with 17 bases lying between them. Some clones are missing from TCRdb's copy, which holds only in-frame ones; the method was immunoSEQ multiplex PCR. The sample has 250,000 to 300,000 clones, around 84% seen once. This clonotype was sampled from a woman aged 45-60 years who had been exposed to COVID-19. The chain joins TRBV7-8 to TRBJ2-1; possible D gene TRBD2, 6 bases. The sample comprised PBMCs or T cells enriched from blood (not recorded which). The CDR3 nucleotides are TGTGCCAGCAGCCCCACAGGAGGGTTCTCCAATGAGCAGTTCTTC. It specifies CASSPTGGFSNEQFF.